Listed below are T cell receptor beta chains from one sample, sequenced in a study of Ad26.COV2.S vaccination and SARS-CoV-2 variants. Using immunoSEQ multiplex PCR, the repertoire was profiled, and TCRdb retains in-frame clones only, with some absent. Among approximately 460,000 clones listed, about 89% were seen once. The material sequenced was peripheral blood, taken in a trial of Ad26.COV2.S vaccine versus placebo. The receptors originated from a person aged 18-60 years who received the Ad26.COV2.S COVID-19 vaccine or a placebo. Each CDR3 is given with its conserved first and last residue. A D gene is named only where the DNA matches it firmly. Rows give clone size only sometimes, using once, few, many, or a class for an expanded clone.

TRBV6-6	TRBJ1-2	.	.	TGTGCCAGCAGAATGAAAGGGTTGCACTATGGCTACACCTTC	CASRMKGLHYGYTF
TRBV10-3	TRBJ2-7	.	.	TGTGCCATCAGTGAGGGACAGCGACTTCAGTACTTC	CAISEGQRLQYF
TRBV7-2	TRBJ1-5	.	.	TGTGCCAGCAGCAACGGGGTTAATCAGCCCCAGCATTTT	CASSNGVNQPQHF
TRBV6-5	TRBJ1-2	.	.	TGTGCCAGCAGTTACGGCAGGGGCTACACCTTC	CASSYGRGYTF
TRBV2	TRBJ2-7	.	.	TGTGCCAGCAGTGATAGCGGACCCCTGATGAGGGAGCAGTACTTC	CASSDSGPLMREQYF
TRBV19	TRBJ2-2	.	.	TGTGCCAGTCGAAGACAGACCCTCGACACCGGGGAGCTGTTTTTT	CASRRQTLDTGELFF
TRBV21-1	TRBJ2-7	.	.	TGTGCCAGCAGCCCGCTAGGTGGCGGAAGGTTACGAGAGCAGTACTTC	CASSPLGGGRLREQYF
TRBV11-2	TRBJ1-1	.	.	TGTGCCAGCAGCTTAGTGGGCGGTAAGAACACTGAAGCTTTCTTT	CASSLVGGKNTEAFF
TRBV2	TRBJ2-5	TRBD2	.	TGTGCCAGCAGTTATAGCGGGGGTTACCAAGAGACCCAGTACTTC	CASSYSGGYQETQYF
TRBV5-1	TRBJ2-5	TRBD2	.	TGCGCCAGCGGGAGGGCGCGGGAGACCCAGTACTTC	CASGRARETQYF
TRBV19	TRBJ2-2	.	.	TGTGCCAGTAACAGTGGCAGCGGGTTTCGAACCGGGGAGCTGTTTTTT	CASNSGSGFRTGELFF
TRBV4-1	TRBJ1-5	.	.	TGCGCCAGCAGCCAAGATCCAAATCAGCCCCAGCATTTT	CASSQDPNQPQHF
TRBV9	TRBJ2-2	TRBD2	.	TGTGCCAGCAGCGGAACTAGCGGGGAGAACACCGGGGAGCTGTTTTTT	CASSGTSGENTGELFF
TRBV6-2/TRBV6-3	TRBJ2-3	.	.	TGTGCCAGCAGCATTAATGGGGGGCGAAGCACAGATACGCAGTATTTT	CASSINGGRSTDTQYF
TRBV6-2/TRBV6-3	TRBJ2-7	.	.	TGTGCCAGCAGTTACTCGATTCTGTCGACCTCCCTCTGGGAGCAGTACTTC	CASSYSILSTSLWEQYF
TRBV18	TRBJ1-5	TRBD1	.	TGTGCCAGCTCACCGGGGACAGGGGAGGGGCCCCAGCATTTT	CASSPGTGEGPQHF
TRBV20-1	TRBJ1-5	.	.	TGCAGTGCTAGTTTTCAGTACAATAGCAATCAGCCCCAGCATTTT	CSASFQYNSNQPQHF
TRBV4-1	TRBJ1-1	.	.	TGCGCCAGCAGCCAAGGTATAGGGTTGGTAGTTGACACTGAAGCTTTCTTT	CASSQGIGLVVDTEAFF
TRBV12-3/TRBV12-4	TRBJ1-2	.	.	TGTGCCAGCAGCCGGATTAACTATGGCTACACCTTC	CASSRINYGYTF
TRBV6-1	TRBJ1-6	.	.	TGTGCCAGCAGTGAAGCGCGAGTTTCGCGTTCACCCCTCCACTTT	CASSEARVSRSPLHF
TRBV13	TRBJ2-7	.	.	TGTGCCAGCAGCTTGGGACCGGACTCCTACGAGCAGTACTTC	CASSLGPDSYEQYF
TRBV4-3	TRBJ2-2	.	.	TGCGCCAGCAGCCACTGGACGGGCGGGGAGCTGTTTTTT	CASSHWTGGELFF
TRBV2	TRBJ2-2	.	.	TGTGCCAGCAGTTTAGGACAGCCGAACACCGGGGAGCTGTTTTTT	CASSLGQPNTGELFF
TRBV29-1	TRBJ2-2	.	once	TGCAGCGTCATAGGGGGGATGAACACCGGGGAGCTGTTTTTT	CSVIGGMNTGELFF
TRBV15	TRBJ1-1	TRBD1	.	TGTGCCACCAGCAGCCGGACAGGCCTCATGAACACTGAAGCTTTCTTT	CATSSRTGLMNTEAFF
TRBV28	TRBJ2-7	.	.	TGTGCCAGCAGTTTCACCCAAGGCTTGGTTGGGGAGCAGTACTTC	CASSFTQGLVGEQYF
TRBV24-1	TRBJ2-2	.	.	TGTGCCACCAGTGATTCCACAGCAAACACCGGGGAGCTGTTTTTT	CATSDSTANTGELFF
TRBV28	TRBJ1-5	.	.	TGTGCCAGCAGTAGTCAGGGTCACAATCAGCCCCAGCATTTT	CASSSQGHNQPQHF
TRBV29-1	TRBJ2-5	TRBD2	.	TGCAGCACAACCGGGACTAGCTGGCAAGAGACCCAGTACTTC	CSTTGTSWQETQYF
TRBV4-2	TRBJ2-2	TRBD1	.	TGTGCCAGCAGCCAAGAACCCGGGACAGAGACCGGGGAGCTGTTTTTT	CASSQEPGTETGELFF
TRBV5-1	TRBJ1-1	.	.	TGCGCCAGCAGCTTGGGGGGGATGAACACTGAAGCTTTCTTT	CASSLGGMNTEAFF
TRBV12-3/TRBV12-4	TRBJ1-6	.	.	TGTGCCAGCAGTGTTAATAATTCACCCCTCCACTTT	CASSVNNSPLHF
TRBV20-1	TRBJ2-7	.	.	TGCAGCCCGGACGGCTCCTACGAGCAGTACTTC	CSPDGSYEQYF
TRBV11-2	TRBJ1-1	TRBD1	.	TGTGCCAGCAGAGAACAGGGGGCGGGCACTGAAGCTTTCTTT	CASREQGAGTEAFF
TRBV10-3	TRBJ2-7	TRBD1	.	TGTGCCATCAGTGAGGCGACAGGGAGCACCTACGAGCAGTACTTC	CAISEATGSTYEQYF
TRBV5-4	TRBJ1-4	TRBD1	.	TGTGCCAGCAGCTTAACAGGGGGCTTTAATGAAAAACTGTTTTTT	CASSLTGGFNEKLFF
TRBV28	TRBJ2-7	.	once	TGTGCCAGCCGCTTCATAACCGGCTACGAGCAGTACTTC	CASRFITGYEQYF
TRBV6-1	TRBJ1-1	.	.	TGTGCCAGCAGTGAACCCAGTCGGTTTTTGAACGCCGAAGCTTTCTTT	CASSEPSRFLNAEAFF
TRBV2	TRBJ1-1	.	.	TGTGCCGTGAACCAGCCTGAAGCTTTCTTT	CAVNQPEAFF
TRBV18	TRBJ2-3	.	.	TGTGCCAGCTCACCACCCGTCACAGATACGCAGTATTTT	CASSPPVTDTQYF
TRBV2	TRBJ1-4	.	few	TGTGCCAGCAGTGGAGGGGGATATGAAAAACTGTTTTTT	CASSGGGYEKLFF
TRBV4-1	TRBJ2-7	TRBD2	.	TGCGCCAGCAGCCAAGTCGGGACTAGCGGCGAGCAGTACTTC	CASSQVGTSGEQYF
TRBV5-1	TRBJ1-6	.	.	TGCGCCAGCAGCTTGGCCGGGACTGGGAGGGCACCCCTCCACTTT	CASSLAGTGRAPLHF
TRBV28	TRBJ2-6	TRBD1	.	TGTGCCAGCAGCCGAACAGGGGTCGGGGCCAACGTCCTGACTTTC	CASSRTGVGANVLTF
TRBV7-9	TRBJ2-2	.	.	TGTGCCAGCAGCTGGCAGAGCCACAGTACCGGGGAGCTGTTTTTT	CASSWQSHSTGELFF
TRBV18	TRBJ1-2	.	.	TGTGCCAGCTCCCGATCCGGGGGGCCCACCAGCCAATCCTATGGCTACACCTTC	CASSRSGGPTSQSYGYTF
TRBV2	TRBJ1-6	TRBD1	.	TGTGCCAGCAGTGTGGTGGGACAGGGGATTGTCCCCTATAATTCACCCCTCCACTTT	CASSVVGQGIVPYNSPLHF